The present entry profiles one TCR beta chain with its context. This sample was included in a study of blood T cell repertoires in COVID-19. The CDR3 length is 12 residues. Germline V lookup: CDR1 MNHEY, CDR2 SVGEGT. Deletions cut 5 bases from V and 15 bases from J, with 17 bases between. The table came from immunoSEQ multiplex PCR; TCRdb's copy has only in-frame clones and leaves some out. Found here are 8,000 to 8,500 clones, over 80% of them singletons; the top ten hold about 9.8%. The sample was peripheral blood. This TCR was sampled from a human donor in a cohort sampled during active COVID-19. The rearrangement uses TRBV6-2 or TRBV6-3 and TRBJ2-1; possible D gene TRBD1, 6 bases. The CDR3 region has the DNA TGTGCCAGCAGTCGGGACACGTTGATTCGGTTCTTC. Translating gives CASSRDTLIRFF.